This T cell receptor beta chain was found in a study of cytomegalovirus exposure and HLA in healthy donors. As for this clone: The antigen remains unidentified.

Study-level findings and limits: TCR beta V- and J-gene trimming was later associated with a missense DCLRE1C variant. As a later analysis showed, several of the most significant clusters appeared to be linked to common viral pathogens. Among TCR beta chains, those listed as cytomegalovirus-associated numbered around 160. A later analysis showed TCR association rates differing by HLA locus, peaking at DRB1 and lowest at HLA-C.

This CDR3 contains 14 residues. With 0 bases clipped from V and 8 bases from J, the junction kept 0 bases outside the gene matches. CDR1 SGDLS and CDR2 YYNGEE come from the germline V gene. In the PCR, 60 Vbeta and 13 Jbeta primers were used. TCRdb keeps only in-frame clones here, not all; method: immunoSEQ multiplex PCR. The data show roughly 150,000 clones, around 80% seen once. The chain combines TRBV9 with TRBJ1-6, with TRBD1 identical over 9 bases. The material sequenced was PBMCs. The origin of this receptor is a man younger than 40 in good health and CMV-seropositive. The CDR3 nucleotides are TGTGCCAGCAGCGTAGGGACAGGGGATTCACCCCTCCACTTT. Its translation: CASSVGTGDSPLHF.